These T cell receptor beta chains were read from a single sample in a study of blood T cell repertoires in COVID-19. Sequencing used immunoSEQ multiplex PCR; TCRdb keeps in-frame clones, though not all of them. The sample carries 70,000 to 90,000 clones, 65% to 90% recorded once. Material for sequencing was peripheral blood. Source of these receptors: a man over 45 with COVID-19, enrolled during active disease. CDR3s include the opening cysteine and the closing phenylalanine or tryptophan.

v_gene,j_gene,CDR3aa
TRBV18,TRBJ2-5,CASSPRSQETQYF
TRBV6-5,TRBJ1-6,CASSPVTNNSPLHF
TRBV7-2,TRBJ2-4,CASSQRTGNIQYF
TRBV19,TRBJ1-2,CASSPGTRSANYGYTF
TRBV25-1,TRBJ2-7,CASSEQGATYEQYF
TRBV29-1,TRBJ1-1,CSVGGRSGNTEAFF
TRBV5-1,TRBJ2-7,CASTPLAGEDEQYF
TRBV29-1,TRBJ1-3,CSVESEVNSGNTIYF
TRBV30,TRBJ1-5,CAWSLREDQPQHF
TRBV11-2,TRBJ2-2,CASSLEAGSNTGELFF
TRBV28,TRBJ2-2,CASSLSRGAETGELFF
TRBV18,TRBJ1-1,CASSTQGKGTEAFF
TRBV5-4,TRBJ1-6,CASSLQGGSPLHF
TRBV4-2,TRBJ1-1,CASSQGPLFTEAFF